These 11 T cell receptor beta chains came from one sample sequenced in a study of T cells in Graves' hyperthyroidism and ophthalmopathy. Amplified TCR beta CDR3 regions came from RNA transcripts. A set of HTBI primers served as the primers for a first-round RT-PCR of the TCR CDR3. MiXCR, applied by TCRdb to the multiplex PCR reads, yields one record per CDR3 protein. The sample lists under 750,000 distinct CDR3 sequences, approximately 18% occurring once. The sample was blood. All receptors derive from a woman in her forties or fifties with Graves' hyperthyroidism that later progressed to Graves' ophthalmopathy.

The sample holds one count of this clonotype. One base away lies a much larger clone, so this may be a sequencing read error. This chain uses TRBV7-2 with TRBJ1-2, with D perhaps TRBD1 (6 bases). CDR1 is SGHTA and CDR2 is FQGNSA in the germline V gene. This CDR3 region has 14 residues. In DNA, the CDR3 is TGTGCCAGCAGCTTAGCCACAAGGGGGATTGGCAACACCTTC. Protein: CASSLATRGIGNTF.

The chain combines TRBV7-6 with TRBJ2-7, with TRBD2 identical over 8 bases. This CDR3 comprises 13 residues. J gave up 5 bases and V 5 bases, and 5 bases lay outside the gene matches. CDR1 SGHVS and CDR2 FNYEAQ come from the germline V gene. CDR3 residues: CASSSGGVHEQYF. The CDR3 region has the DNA TGTGCCAGCAGCAGCGGGGGAGTCCACGAGCAGTACTTC.

CDR3 sequence: CASSLGTRGGDTQYF. The DNA for the CDR3 is TGTGCCAGCAGTCTCGGGACGCGTGGAGGAGATACGCAGTATTTT. This chain joins TRBV12-3 or TRBV12-4 and TRBJ2-3, with D possibly called TRBD1 or TRBD2 (5 bases each). The CDR3 is 15 residues long. The V end was cut by 5 bases, the J end by 5 bases, with 17 bases between.

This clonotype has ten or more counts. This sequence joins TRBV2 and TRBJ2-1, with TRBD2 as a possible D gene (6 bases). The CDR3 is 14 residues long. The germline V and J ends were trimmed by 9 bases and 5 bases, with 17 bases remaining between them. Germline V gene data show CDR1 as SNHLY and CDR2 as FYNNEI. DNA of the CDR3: TGTGCCAGGGGAAGGAGGGAAGTACACAATGAGCAGTTCTTC. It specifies CARGRREVHNEQFF.

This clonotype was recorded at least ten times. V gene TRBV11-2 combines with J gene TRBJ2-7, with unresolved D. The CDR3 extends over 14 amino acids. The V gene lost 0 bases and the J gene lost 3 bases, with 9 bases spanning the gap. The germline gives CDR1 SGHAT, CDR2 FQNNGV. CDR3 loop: CASSLEPRNYEQYF. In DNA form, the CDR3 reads TGTGCCAGCAGCTTAGAGCCCAGGAACTACGAGCAGTACTTC.

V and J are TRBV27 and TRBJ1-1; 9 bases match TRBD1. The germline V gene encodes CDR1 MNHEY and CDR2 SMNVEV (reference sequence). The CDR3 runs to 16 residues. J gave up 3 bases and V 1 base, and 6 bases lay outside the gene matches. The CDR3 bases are TGTGCCAGCAGTTTATGGACAGGGGTCCCCTACACTGAAGCTTTCTTT. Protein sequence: CASSLWTGVPYTEAFF.

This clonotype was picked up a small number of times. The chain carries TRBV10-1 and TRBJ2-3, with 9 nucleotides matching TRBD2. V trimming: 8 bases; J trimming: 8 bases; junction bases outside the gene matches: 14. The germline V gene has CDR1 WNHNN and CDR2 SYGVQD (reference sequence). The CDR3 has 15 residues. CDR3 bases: TGCGCCAGCTCGGGACTAGCAGAACTTGGTGGTACGCAGTATTTT. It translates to CASSGLAELGGTQYF.

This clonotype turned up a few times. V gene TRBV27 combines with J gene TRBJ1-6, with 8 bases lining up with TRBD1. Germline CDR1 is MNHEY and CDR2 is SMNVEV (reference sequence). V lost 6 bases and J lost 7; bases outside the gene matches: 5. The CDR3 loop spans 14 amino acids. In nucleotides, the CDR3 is TGTGCCAGCAGGGACAGGGTTAGGAATTCACCCCTCCACTTT. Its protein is CASRDRVRNSPLHF.

The CDR3 here is CSAIGVGDTQYF. For the CDR3, the DNA is TGCAGTGCTATCGGGGTGGGGGATACGCAGTATTTT. The chain recombines TRBV20-1 with TRBJ2-3, with D maybe TRBD2 (5 bases). Trimming took 4 bases from V and 6 from J, leaving 11 bases between them. This CDR3 contains 12 residues. From germline, CDR1 is DFQATT and CDR2 SNEGSKA (reference sequence).

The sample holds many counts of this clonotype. The CDR3: CSAREPGQGNYGYTF. The CDR3 region has the DNA TGCAGTGCTAGAGAACCGGGACAGGGGAATTATGGCTACACCTTC. The chain has TRBV20-1 and TRBJ1-2, with 10 bases that match TRBD1. J lost 5 bases, V lost 0 bases, and 6 bases had no gene match. CDR3 length: 15 residues. CDR1 and CDR2 (germline): DFQATT, SNEGSKA (reference sequence).

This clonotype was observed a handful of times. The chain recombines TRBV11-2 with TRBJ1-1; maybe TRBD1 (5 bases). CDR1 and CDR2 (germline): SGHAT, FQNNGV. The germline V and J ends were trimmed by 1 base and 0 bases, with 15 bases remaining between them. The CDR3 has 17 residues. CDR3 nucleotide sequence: TGTGCCAGCAGCTTAGCCCTCCTCAGGGCTATGAACACTGAAGCTTTCTTT. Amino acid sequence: CASSLALLRAMNTEAFF.